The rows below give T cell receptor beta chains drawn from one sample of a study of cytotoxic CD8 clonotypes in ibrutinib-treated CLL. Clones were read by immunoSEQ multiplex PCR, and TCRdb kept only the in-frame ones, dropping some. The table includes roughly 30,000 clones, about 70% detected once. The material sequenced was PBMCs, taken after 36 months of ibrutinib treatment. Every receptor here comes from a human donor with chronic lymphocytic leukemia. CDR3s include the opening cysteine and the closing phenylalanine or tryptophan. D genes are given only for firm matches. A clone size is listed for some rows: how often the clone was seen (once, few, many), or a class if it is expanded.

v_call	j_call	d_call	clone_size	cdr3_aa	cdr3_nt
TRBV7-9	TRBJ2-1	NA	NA	CASSRAGTRSFNEQFF	TGTGCCAGCAGCCGCGCCGGGACAAGGTCCTTCAATGAGCAGTTCTTC
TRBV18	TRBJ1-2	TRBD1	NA	CASSPTGETRYTF	TGTGCCAGCTCACCTACAGGGGAAACGCGCTACACCTTC
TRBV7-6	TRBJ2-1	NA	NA	CASSLFASVANEQFF	TGTGCCAGCAGCTTATTCGCCTCGGTAGCAAATGAGCAGTTCTTC
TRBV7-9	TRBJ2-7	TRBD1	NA	CASSLLPSWTGSYEQYF	TGTGCCAGCAGCTTACTACCCTCTTGGACAGGGAGCTACGAGCAGTACTTC
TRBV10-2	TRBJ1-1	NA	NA	CASSEGGYTEAFF	TGCGCCAGCAGTGAGGGGGGTTACACTGAAGCTTTCTTT
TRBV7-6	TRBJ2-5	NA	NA	CASSLGQGGTQYF	TGTGCCAGCAGCTTAGGGCAGGGGGGGACCCAGTACTTC
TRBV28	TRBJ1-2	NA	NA	CASQSTPNYGYTF	TGTGCCAGCCAATCTACACCTAACTATGGCTACACCTTC
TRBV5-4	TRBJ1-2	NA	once	CASSQDVRSGSYGYTF	TGCGCCAGCAGCCAAGATGTAAGATCAGGTAGCTATGGCTACACCTTC
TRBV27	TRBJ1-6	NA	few	CASSQGWGVINSPLHF	TGTGCCAGCAGCCAAGGGTGGGGGGTGATTAATTCACCCCTCCACTTT
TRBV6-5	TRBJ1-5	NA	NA	CASSYGRPNSNQPQHF	TGTGCCAGCAGTTACGGTAGGCCAAATAGCAATCAGCCCCAGCATTTT